Following are 26 T cell receptor beta chains from one sample sequenced in a study of T-cell reconstitution after alpha-beta-depleted transplantation in children. Unique molecular identifiers were incorporated when the TCRbeta library was constructed. TCRdb redid the calling of the PCR reads with MiXCR, one entry per CDR3 protein. The sample lists over 400,000 distinct CDR3 sequences; over 40% were seen once. This material consisted of PBMCs, taken before TCRalphabeta/CD19-depleted stem cell transplant. The receptors come from a girl aged 2-10 years with aplastic anemia, due to receive a stem cell transplant.

V is TRBV6-5 and J is TRBJ1-5; D may be TRBD1 (6 bases). The CDR3 spans 13 residues. Trimming removed 2 bases from V and 7 bases from J, with 9 bases in between. CDR1 is MNHEY and CDR2 is SVGAGI in the germline V gene. The CDR3 sequence: CASSYLRGQPQHF. CDR3 in DNA: TGTGCCAGCAGTTACCTAAGGGGGCAGCCCCAGCATTTT.

The chain carries TRBV6-1 and TRBJ2-5; D possibly corresponds to TRBD1 (5 bases). V was cut by 2 bases and J by 5 bases, with 12 bases left in between. Germline V gene data show CDR1 as MNHNS and CDR2 as SASEGT. CDR3 length equals 14 residues. CDR3 residues: CASSEQGFQETQYF. DNA of the CDR3: TGTGCCAGCAGTGAACAGGGCTTCCAGGAGACCCAGTACTTC.

Ten or more counts support this clonotype. The chain employs TRBV7-2 and TRBJ2-7; D is perhaps TRBD2 (5 bases). Germline-derived CDR1 and CDR2 are SGHTA and FQGNSA. With 2 bases removed from V and 2 bases from J, the gap between germline ends came to 10 bases. This CDR3 contains 14 residues. The CDR3 DNA sequence: TGTGCCAGCAGCTTAATTGCGGGTACCTACGAGCAGTACTTC. It encodes CASSLIAGTYEQYF.

This chain links TRBV7-2 with TRBJ2-2; D is ambiguous. Germline V CDR1 and CDR2: SGHTA, FQGNSA. CDR3 length: 14 amino acids. V was cut by 2 bases and J by 5 bases, with 9 bases left in between. The CDR3 loop is CASSLMLRTGELFF. As DNA, the CDR3 is TGTGCCAGCAGCTTAATGTTGAGGACCGGGGAGCTGTTTTTT.

This clonotype has just a few counts. V is TRBV18 and J is TRBJ2-7; 13 bases fit TRBD2. This CDR3 spans 14 amino acids. The trim removed 4 bases at V and 8 bases at J, leaving 5 bases unmatched. Germline assignment: CDR1 KGHSH and CDR2 LQKENI. CDR3 DNA: TGTGCCAGCTCACTGGGACTAGCGGGATCTAAGCAGTACTTC. This sequence encodes CASSLGLAGSKQYF.

V usage is TRBV10-3 and J usage is TRBJ1-2, with a possible D match to TRBD1 (5 bases). Germline CDR1 is ENHRY and CDR2 is SYGVKD. The V and J ends lost 8 bases and 8 bases respectively, with 12 bases between them. This CDR3 is built from 11 residues. The CDR3 nucleotides are TGTGCCATCGAGGCAGGGAGAGGCTACACCTTC. Translated, it gives CAIEAGRGYTF.

This clonotype was counted between two and nine times. The CDR3 region has the DNA TGTGCCAGCAGTCCCGGGGACAGGGGAAACACCGGGGAGCTGTTTTTT. Translation: CASSPGDRGNTGELFF. This rearrangement joins TRBV27 to TRBJ2-2; 10 bases are shared with TRBD1. There are 16 residues in the CDR3. Per the germline V gene, CDR1 is MNHEY and CDR2 is SMNVEV (reference sequence). V lost 5 bases to trimming and J lost 2 bases; unmatched junction nucleotides: 5.

The chain is built from TRBV4-1 and TRBJ1-5; D gene uncertain. The germline CDR1 and CDR2 sequences are MGHRA and YSYEKL. This CDR3 spans 15 amino acids. The V gene lost 0 bases and the J gene lost 3 bases, with 9 bases spanning the gap. In nucleotides, the CDR3 is TGCGCCAGCAGCCAAGATTCAGGCCCCAATCAGCCCCAGCATTTT. Amino acid sequence: CASSQDSGPNQPQHF.

This clonotype has only a few counts. V gene TRBV7-8 combines with J gene TRBJ2-1; D uncertain. The CDR3 consists of 12 residues. The V and J ends lost 6 bases and 5 bases respectively, with 8 bases between them. In germline, CDR1 is SGHVS, CDR2 FQNEAQ. CDR3 protein: CASRVENNEQFF. The CDR3 DNA follows: TGTGCCAGCAGAGTGGAGAACAATGAGCAGTTCTTC. Filled out from reference TRBV7-8 and TRBJ2-1, the complete variable domain reads GAGVSQSPRYKVAKRGQDVALRCDPISGHVSLFWYQQALGQGPEFLTYFQNEAQLDKSGLPSDRFFAERPEGSVSTLKIQRTQQEDSAVYLCASRVENNEQFFGPGTRLTVL.

This chain links TRBV5-5 with TRBJ2-5, with 7 bases aligning to TRBD1. Germline CDR1 is SGHKS and CDR2 is YYEKEE (reference sequence). J was trimmed by 2 bases and V by 4 bases; bases with no gene match: 8. The CDR3 is 15 amino acids. This CDR3 is CASSPVTGKQETQYF. DNA for the CDR3: TGTGCCAGCAGCCCGGTGACAGGGAAACAAGAGACCCAGTACTTC.

This chain links TRBV4-1 with TRBJ1-1, with D perhaps TRBD1 (6 bases). Germline CDR1 reads MGHRA; CDR2 reads YSYEKL. The V gene lost 1 base and the J gene lost 10 bases, with 19 bases spanning the gap. The CDR3 totals 15 residues. The CDR3 DNA sequence: TGCGCCAGCAGCCAAGGGGAGGGGGTTCGTATAGGAGCTTTCTTT. It codes for CASSQGEGVRIGAFF.

The V gene is TRBV12-3 or TRBV12-4, the J gene TRBJ2-3, with TRBD1 as a possible D gene (5 bases). Trimming took 0 bases from V and 8 from J, leaving 18 bases between them. The CDR3 has 16 residues. In DNA, the CDR3 is TGTGCCAGCAGTTTAGCGGGGCCCCCGACCGTAGTTACGCAGTATTTT. Translating gives CASSLAGPPTVVTQYF.

The chain couples TRBV18 to TRBJ1-3; D unresolved. This CDR3 comprises 17 residues. V lost 0 bases, J lost 0 bases, and 12 bases lay in between. Germline V CDR1 and CDR2: KGHSH, LQKENI. Here the CDR3 reads CASSPPSGRSSGNTIYF. The DNA for the CDR3 is TGTGCCAGCTCACCACCCAGCGGGCGAAGCTCTGGAAACACCATATATTTT.

The V and J genes are TRBV7-3 and TRBJ2-1, with no clear D. V was clipped by 5 bases and J by 8 bases, with 16 bases between them. Germline-derived CDR1 and CDR2 are SGHTA and FQGTGA. The CDR3 has 14 amino acids. The CDR3 nucleotides read TGTGCCAGCAGCCAAAGCCCAGTTGGGCATGAGCAGTTCTTC. This sequence encodes CASSQSPVGHEQFF.

There are many counts of this clonotype. V and J are TRBV11-1 and TRBJ2-6; D uncertain. The CDR3 length is 18 residues. Germline-derived CDR1 and CDR2 are SGHAT and FQDESV (reference sequence). V was clipped by 8 bases and J by 0 bases, with 20 bases between them. As DNA, the CDR3 is TGTGCCAGCGAAAACTTCTTATTACAAGGCTCTGGGGCCAACGTCCTGACTTTC. Its protein is CASENFLLQGSGANVLTF.

This clonotype was seen only a few times. The chain uses TRBV6-5 and TRBJ2-7; TRBD1 matches at 11 bases. Germline-derived CDR1 and CDR2 are MNHEY and SVGAGI. This CDR3 is built from 15 residues. After removal of 0 bases from V and 6 bases from J, the junction contained 4 bases not matched to a gene. CDR3 sequence: CASSYSGTGGPEQYF. CDR3 bases: TGTGCCAGCAGTTACTCTGGGACAGGGGGTCCCGAGCAGTACTTC.

Many counts were recorded for this clonotype. This chain links TRBV12-3 or TRBV12-4 with TRBJ2-3; D might be TRBD2 (6 bases). Trimming shortened V by 1 base and J by 6 bases, and 14 bases separated the two germline ends. The CDR3 spans 15 residues. The CDR3 nucleotides read TGTGCCAGCAGTTTAGAGAGCGGCGGGACGGATACGCAGTATTTT. It encodes CASSLESGGTDTQYF.

This clonotype occurred a few times. This rearrangement joins TRBV20-1 to TRBJ1-3; weak D call: TRBD1 (6 bases). The V end lost 5 bases, the J end lost 3 bases, and 11 bases lay between the germline ends. This CDR3 comprises 13 residues. Germline V gene data show CDR1 as DFQATT and CDR2 as SNEGSKA (reference sequence). This CDR3 is CSAQRGIGNTIYF. CDR3 nucleotides: TGCAGTGCTCAAAGGGGGATTGGAAACACCATATATTTT.

This clonotype was recorded many times. J is TRBJ2-6 and V is TRBV5-1; a weak D match, TRBD1 (5 bases). V was clipped by 4 bases and J by 1 base, with 12 bases between them. The CDR3 length is 16 residues. Germline CDR1 reads SGHRS; CDR2 reads YFSETQ. CDR3 nucleotides: TGCGCCAGCAGCCCCGGAACAGGTTCTGGGGCCAACGTCCTGACTTTC. Its translation: CASSPGTGSGANVLTF.

This clonotype was seen many times. The CDR3 DNA reads TGCGCCAGCAGCTCCGGGACAGGATCTACCTACGAGCAGTACTTC. Translated: CASSSGTGSTYEQYF. V is TRBV5-1 and J is TRBJ2-7, with TRBD1 matching 8 bases. V was pared by 3 bases and J by 2 bases, with 7 bases of the junction left unmatched. The CDR3 contains 15 residues. CDR1 SGHRS and CDR2 YFSETQ come from the germline V gene.

The V gene is TRBV20-1, the J gene TRBJ2-5; no clear D. Trimming took off 0 bases at V and 7 bases at J, with 12 bases between the two ends. The CDR3 has 13 amino acids. Germline V gives CDR1 DFQATT, CDR2 SNEGSKA (reference sequence). CDR3: CSAREVSKGTQYF. CDR3 coding DNA: TGCAGTGCTAGAGAGGTCTCCAAAGGGACCCAGTACTTC.

The sample holds one count of this clonotype. V and J are TRBV7-2 and TRBJ2-1; 9 bases agree with TRBD2. CDR1 and CDR2 (germline): SGHTA, FQGNSA. With V trimmed by 5 bases and J by 6 bases, 11 bases remained unmatched. CDR3 length equals 16 residues. The CDR3 here is CASSPLPGLAPNEQFF. In DNA, the CDR3 is TGTGCCAGCAGCCCTCTCCCGGGACTAGCCCCCAATGAGCAGTTCTTC.

This clonotype was recorded at least ten times. The chain couples TRBV20-1 to TRBJ2-7; D not resolved. Germline V gene sequence: CDR1 DFQATT, CDR2 SNEGSKA (reference sequence). The CDR3 covers 10 residues. Trimming shortened V by 3 bases and J by 6 bases, and 6 bases separated the two germline ends. The CDR3 is CSARGLEQYF. The DNA of the CDR3 is TGCAGTGCTAGGGGCCTCGAGCAGTACTTC.

The chain couples TRBV4-2 to TRBJ2-3; TRBD2 agrees at 8 bases. V trimming: 1 base; J trimming: 3 bases; junction bases outside the gene matches: 6. The CDR3 contains 16 residues. Germline assignment: CDR1 LGHNA and CDR2 YNFKEQ. CDR3 region: CASSQAGGAVTDTQYF. CDR3 in DNA: TGTGCCAGCAGCCAAGCCGGGGGGGCGGTTACAGATACGCAGTATTTT.

In this sample, this clonotype turned up many times. The chain links TRBV11-2 to TRBJ1-2; 8 positions agree with TRBD1. The CDR3 is made up of 15 amino acids. V lost 0 bases, J lost 4 bases, and 4 bases stayed unmatched. Germline CDR1 reads SGHAT; CDR2 reads FQNNGV. This chain's CDR3 is CASSLETGVGYGYTF. The CDR3 bases are TGTGCCAGCAGCTTAGAGACAGGGGTGGGCTATGGCTACACCTTC. The variable domain in full, with the rest retrieved from reference TRBV11-2 and TRBJ1-2, is EAGVAQSPRYKIIEKRQSVAFWCNPISGHATLYWYQQILGQGPKLLIQFQNNGVVDDSQLPKDRFSAERLKGVDSTLKIQPAKLEDSAVYLCASSLETGVGYGYTFGSGTRLTVV.

The chain employs TRBV29-1 and TRBJ2-6; TRBD1 aligns across 8 bases. Germline V gene lookup returns CDR1 SQVTM and CDR2 ANQGSEA. This CDR3 spans 16 amino acids. The V and J ends lost 7 bases and 1 base, in that order; junction bases with no gene match: 9. This chain's CDR3 is CSAPGQAISGANVLTF. The CDR3 DNA is TGCAGCGCACCGGGACAGGCAATTTCTGGGGCCAACGTCCTGACTTTC.